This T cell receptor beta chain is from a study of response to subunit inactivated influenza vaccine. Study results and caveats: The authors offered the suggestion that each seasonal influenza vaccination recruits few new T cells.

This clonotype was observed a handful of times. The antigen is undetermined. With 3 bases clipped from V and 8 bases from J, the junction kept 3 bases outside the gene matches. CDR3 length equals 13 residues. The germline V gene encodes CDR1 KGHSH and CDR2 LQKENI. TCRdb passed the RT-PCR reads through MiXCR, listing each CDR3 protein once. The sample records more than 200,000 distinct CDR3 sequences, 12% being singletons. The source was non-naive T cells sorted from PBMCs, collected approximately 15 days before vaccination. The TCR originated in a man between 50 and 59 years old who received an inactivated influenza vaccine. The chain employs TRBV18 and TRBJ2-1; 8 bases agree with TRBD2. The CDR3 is CASSPVGGDEQFF. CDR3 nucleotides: TGTGCCAGCTCACCGGTCGGGGGGGATGAGCAGTTCTTC. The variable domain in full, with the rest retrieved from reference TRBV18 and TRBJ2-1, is NAGVMQNPRHLVRRRGQEARLRCSPMKGHSHVYWYRQLPEEGLKFMVYLQKENIIDESGMPKERFSAEFPKEGPSILRIQQVVRGDSAAYFCASSPVGGDEQFFGPGTRLTVL.